The 32 T cell receptor beta chains given below trace back to one sample, sequenced in a study of T cells in Graves' hyperthyroidism and ophthalmopathy. The source material, RNA transcripts, was used to amplify TCR beta CDR3 regions. During a first-round RT-PCR of the TCR CDR3, the HTBI primer set was used. TCRdb reprocessed the multiplex PCR reads via MiXCR and lists one record per CDR3 protein. The sample holds a few hundred thousand distinct CDR3 sequences, approximately 15% seen once. Sequences were obtained from blood. These receptors were collected from a woman in her thirties or forties with Graves' ophthalmopathy.

This clonotype has ten or more counts. The chain recombines TRBV20-1 with TRBJ2-3; 9 bases line up with TRBD2. The length of the CDR3 is 15 residues. Trimming cost V 3 bases and J 4 bases; bases outside gene matches: 8. Germline loops: CDR1 DFQATT, CDR2 SNEGSKA (reference sequence). The CDR3 DNA follows: TGCAGTGCTAGCGGAGCGGGAGGCCCCCCAGATACGCAGTATTTT. Translating gives CSASGAGGPPDTQYF.

The table lists this clonotype with a few counts. J is TRBJ2-7 and V is TRBV9; TRBD2 agrees at 8 bases. After removal of 2 bases from V and 5 bases from J, the junction contained 9 bases not matched to a gene. The CDR3 runs to 15 residues. Germline lookup yields CDR1 SGDLS and CDR2 YYNGEE. The CDR3 DNA sequence: TGTGCCAGCAGCGTGTCCCCGGGAGGGAGGGACGAGCAGTACTTC. It specifies CASSVSPGGRDEQYF.

The V and J genes are TRBV6-5 and TRBJ1-5; D remains ambiguous. Germline CDR1 reads MNHEY; CDR2 reads SVGAGI. V was trimmed by 0 bases and J by 0 bases, leaving 9 bases between them. The CDR3 runs to 16 residues. This CDR3 is CASSYSSEYSNQPQHF. CDR3 DNA sequence: TGTGCCAGCAGTTACTCATCTGAGTATAGCAATCAGCCCCAGCATTTT.

This clonotype has ten or more counts. The genes are TRBV18 and TRBJ2-5; unclear D gene. Between the trimmed V and J ends, which lost 3 bases and 5 bases, there was a span of 10 bases. The CDR3 runs 13 residues. CDR1 is KGHSH, CDR2 LQKENI, per germline. Here the CDR3 DNA reads TGTGCCAGCTCACCTCGAAGATTGGAGACCCAGTACTTC. It encodes CASSPRRLETQYF.

As regards this clonotype: Compared with germline, one end of the junction differs, possibly owing to a read error. The V gene is TRBV5-6, the J gene TRBJ2-1, with 10 bases matching TRBD2. This CDR3 is 15 amino acids long. Germline CDR1 reads SGHDT; CDR2 reads YYEEEE. The CDR3 sequence is CASSTLAGEYNGQFF. The DNA for the CDR3 is TGTGCCAGCAGCACCCTAGCGGGGGAGTACAATGGGCAGTTCTTC. Full variable domain (remainder filled in from reference TRBV5-6 and TRBJ2-1): DAGVTQSPTHLIKTRGQQVTLRCSPKSGHDTVSWYQQALGQGPQFIFQYYEEEERQRGNFPDRFSGHQFPNYSSELNVNALLLGDSALYLCASSTLAGEYNGQFFGPGTRLTVL.

V and J are TRBV3-1 and TRBJ1-4, with TRBD1 identical over 7 bases. Germline V gene data show CDR1 as LGHDT and CDR2 as YNNKEL (reference sequence). The V gene end was trimmed by 5 bases and the J gene end by 6 bases; junction bases not matched to a gene: 6. The CDR3 is 14 residues long. The CDR3 protein is CASSDRQGHEKLFF. The CDR3 DNA reads as TGTGCCAGCAGCGACCGACAGGGCCATGAAAAACTGTTTTTT.

This clonotype has only a few counts. CDR3 coding DNA: TGTGCCAGCAGCCTGCTTGGGGGAGCTGACTATGGCTACACCTTC. This sequence encodes CASSLLGGADYGYTF. The V gene is TRBV6-1, the J gene TRBJ1-2; possible D gene TRBD1, 5 bases. V lost 6 bases and J 3 bases, leaving 17 bases between the germline ends. CDR3 length: 15 amino acids. Per the germline V gene, CDR1 is MNHNS and CDR2 is SASEGT.

There are many counts of this clonotype. V is TRBV2 and J is TRBJ2-2; no definite D call. The CDR3 consists of 17 residues. The germline V and J ends were trimmed by 0 bases and 1 base, with 12 bases remaining between them. Germline V lookup: CDR1 SNHLY, CDR2 FYNNEI. The CDR3 DNA is TGTGCCAGCAGTGAAGCGCGTGTCAAAGTGAACACCGGGGAGCTGTTTTTT. This encodes CASSEARVKVNTGELFF.

There are many counts of this clonotype. The CDR3 bases are TGTGCCAGCTCACCTCCTCTAGCGGGAGGGCCTGAGCAGTTCTTC. Translated, it gives CASSPPLAGGPEQFF. V gene TRBV18 combines with J gene TRBJ2-1; TRBD2 matches 12 bases. The germline V gene has CDR1 KGHSH and CDR2 LQKENI. This CDR3 has 15 residues. V was clipped by 3 bases and J by 9 bases; unmatched bases: 6.

In this sample, this clonotype turned up many times. The rearrangement joins TRBV12-3 or TRBV12-4 to TRBJ2-1; 8 bases map to TRBD2. Losses at the gene ends were 3 bases for V and 3 bases for J; bases not matched to a gene: 7. The CDR3 has 16 residues. In nucleotides, the CDR3 is TGTGCCAGCAGTTTGGATACCGGGACTAGCTACAATGAGCAGTTCTTC. Residues: CASSLDTGTSYNEQFF.

The chain combines TRBV9 with TRBJ2-7; weak D call: TRBD1 (5 bases). Trimming stripped 3 bases from V and 3 bases from J, with 22 bases between. The germline V gene encodes CDR1 SGDLS and CDR2 YYNGEE. The CDR3 extends over 17 amino acids. The CDR3 DNA follows: TGTGCCAGCAGCGCGAGCCTCCGACAGACCCACCACTACGAGCAGTACTTC. The encoded protein is CASSASLRQTHHYEQYF.

The chain joins TRBV29-1 to TRBJ2-2; tentative D call: TRBD1 (6 bases). The ends were cut back, 5 bases at V and 3 bases at J, with 10 bases in the middle. The CDR3 is 13 residues long. Germline-derived CDR1 and CDR2 are SQVTM and ANQGSEA. Here the CDR3 reads CSVLGQYTGELFF. The DNA of the CDR3 is TGCAGCGTTCTCGGACAGTACACCGGGGAGCTGTTTTTT.

A few counts support this clonotype. The rearrangement uses TRBV6-5 and TRBJ2-3, with TRBD1 identical over 7 bases. In germline, CDR1 is MNHEY, CDR2 SVGAGI. The CDR3 length is 17 residues. V lost 2 bases to trimming and J lost 4 bases; unmatched junction nucleotides: 12. The CDR3 sequence: CASSYLRTGTESDTQYF. CDR3 coding DNA: TGTGCCAGCAGTTACCTACGAACCGGGACAGAATCAGATACGCAGTATTTT.

Many counts were recorded for this clonotype. The genes are TRBV6-1 and TRBJ1-1, with 7 bases fitting TRBD1. V shed 6 bases and J 4 bases; nucleotides not matched to a gene: 5. There are 13 residues in the CDR3. Germline assignment: CDR1 MNHNS and CDR2 SASEGT. The CDR3 nucleotides are TGTGCCAGCAGCTGGACAGGTGCCACTGAAGCTTTCTTT. Translation: CASSWTGATEAFF.

In its sample, this clonotype was seen many times. The V call is TRBV12-3 or TRBV12-4, the J call TRBJ2-1, with TRBD2 matching 13 bases. CDR3 length: 16 residues. V lost 1 base to trimming and J lost 6 bases; unmatched junction nucleotides: 3. The CDR3 nucleotides read TGTGCCAGCAGTTTAGGACTAGCGGGGGGCGTCAATGAGCAGTTCTTC. Protein: CASSLGLAGGVNEQFF.

V gene TRBV11-2 combines with J gene TRBJ2-1; possibly TRBD1 or TRBD2 for D (5 bases each). In germline, CDR1 is SGHAT, CDR2 FQNNGV. This CDR3 region has 13 residues. V lost 5 bases, J lost 7 bases, and 12 bases lay in between. This chain's CDR3 is CASSPGWGNEQFF. The CDR3 nucleotides are TGTGCCAGCAGCCCTGGGTGGGGGAATGAGCAGTTCTTC.

The genes are TRBV10-3 and TRBJ2-6; possible D gene TRBD2, 6 bases. Germline V gene data show CDR1 as ENHRY and CDR2 as SYGVKD. The CDR3 has 17 residues. V was pared by 5 bases and J by 0 bases, with 14 bases between. The CDR3 bases are TGTGCCATCAGTAAATGGACCGGGGGCTCTGGGGCCAACGTCCTGACTTTC. This codes for CAISKWTGGSGANVLTF.

This clonotype was recorded at least ten times. V usage is TRBV27 and J usage is TRBJ2-3; 11 nucleotides match TRBD1. The germline CDR1 and CDR2 sequences are MNHEY and SMNVEV (reference sequence). V gave up 6 bases and J gave up 4 bases; unmatched junction bases: 9. The CDR3 length is 16 residues. In DNA form, the CDR3 reads TGTGCCAGCAGCTCTTTGCCGGGACAGGGGGCAGATACGCAGTATTTT. Encoded protein: CASSSLPGQGADTQYF.

This chain's CDR3 is CASSQGLSGAFNEQFF. For the CDR3, the DNA is TGTGCCAGCAGCCAGGGCCTTAGCGGAGCCTTCAATGAGCAGTTCTTC. This chain connects TRBV3-1 to TRBJ2-1; a weak D match, TRBD2 (6 bases). V gave up 3 bases and J gave up 6 bases, with 18 bases separating them. The CDR3 extends over 16 amino acids. CDR1 and CDR2 (germline): LGHDT, YNNKEL (reference sequence).

In this sample, this clonotype turned up many times. The V gene is TRBV5-1, the J gene TRBJ2-7; 12 bases are shared with TRBD2. This CDR3 comprises 13 residues. The V and J ends lost 8 bases and 4 bases, in that order; junction bases with no gene match: 4. CDR1 and CDR2 from the germline V gene are SGHRS and YFSETQ. The CDR3 region has the DNA TGCGCCAGGACTAGCGGGAGAGTTTACGAGCAGTACTTC. Residues: CARTSGRVYEQYF.

This clonotype was counted at least ten times. The gene calls are TRBV5-8 and TRBJ1-5; no clear D gene. The CDR3 sequence is 17 residues long. Per the germline V gene, CDR1 is SGHTS and CDR2 is YDEGEE. The V gene lost 6 bases and the J gene lost 2 bases, with 21 bases spanning the gap. CDR3: CASNHRDLLGGNQPQHF. The DNA for the CDR3 is TGTGCCAGCAATCACCGGGATTTATTAGGAGGCAATCAGCCCCAGCATTTT.

The chain employs TRBV2 and TRBJ1-2; 7 bases are shared with TRBD1. The V segment lost 3 bases and the J segment 7 bases; nucleotides outside the gene matches: 11. This CDR3 comprises 15 residues. Germline-derived CDR1 and CDR2 are SNHLY and FYNNEI. This CDR3 reads CASSDRWLGGSGYTF. The CDR3 coding sequence is TGTGCCAGCAGTGACAGGTGGTTAGGGGGCTCTGGCTACACCTTC.

The chain couples TRBV6-1 to TRBJ2-4; 8 bases agree with TRBD1. Per the germline V gene, CDR1 is MNHNS and CDR2 is SASEGT. The V gene end was trimmed by 9 bases and the J gene end by 6 bases; junction bases not matched to a gene: 7. This CDR3 contains 13 residues. The CDR3, as DNA: TGTGCCAGTCTACCCGGACAGGGAAACATTCAGTACTTC. Translated: CASLPGQGNIQYF.

The table lists this clonotype with many counts. The chain recombines TRBV20-1 with TRBJ2-1; D remains ambiguous. V lost 3 bases and J lost 7, with 10 bases in between. CDR1 is DFQATT and CDR2 is SNEGSKA in the germline V gene (reference sequence). This CDR3 comprises 12 residues. The CDR3, as DNA: TGCAGTGCTAGGGAAACTTCGAATGAGCAGTTCTTC. This gives the protein CSARETSNEQFF.

This clonotype was picked up many times. The chain joins TRBV6-1 to TRBJ1-5; 7 nucleotides line up with TRBD1. The CDR3 has 15 amino acids. CDR1 and CDR2 (germline): MNHNS, SASEGT. Unmatched junction bases numbered 8, after V lost 5 bases and J lost 4 bases. The CDR3 loop reads CASSYGTDRNQPQHF. The DNA for the CDR3 is TGTGCCAGCAGTTATGGGACAGATAGGAATCAGCCCCAGCATTTT.

In its sample, this clonotype was seen many times. V is TRBV2 and J is TRBJ2-2; 9 bases agree with TRBD1. Germline assignment: CDR1 SNHLY and CDR2 FYNNEI. There are 16 residues in the CDR3. The V gene end was trimmed by 4 bases and the J gene end by 5 bases; junction bases not matched to a gene: 8. CDR3 amino acids: CASSGDRAARTGELFF. The CDR3 DNA follows: TGTGCCAGCAGTGGGGACAGGGCCGCGCGAACCGGGGAGCTGTTTTTT.

Only a few counts were recorded for this clonotype. This sequence joins TRBV5-1 and TRBJ2-7, with 8 bases aligning to TRBD1. CDR1 and CDR2 from the germline V gene are SGHRS and YFSETQ. V trimming: 1 base; J trimming: 3 bases; junction bases outside the gene matches: 3. The CDR3 extends over 14 amino acids. Here the CDR3 DNA reads TGCGCCAGCAGCTTGTTTGGACAGGGCTACGAGCAGTACTTC. It encodes CASSLFGQGYEQYF.

This clonotype was recorded a few times. This rearrangement joins TRBV28 to TRBJ2-1, with TRBD2 matching over 8 bases. CDR3 length: 15 amino acids. Per germline, CDR1 MDHEN and CDR2 SYDVKM. V lost 4 bases to trimming and J lost 6 bases; unmatched junction nucleotides: 8. As DNA, the CDR3 is TGTGCCAGCAGTTCCGCCGGGACTAGTGGCAATGAGCAGTTCTTC. Residues: CASSSAGTSGNEQFF.

This clonotype was recorded many times. The V gene is TRBV3-1, the J gene TRBJ2-3; 12 bases align to TRBD2. The CDR3 length is 17 residues. The V segment lost 5 bases and the J segment 3 bases; nucleotides outside the gene matches: 9. The germline V gene has CDR1 LGHDT and CDR2 YNNKEL (reference sequence). This chain's CDR3 is CASSYILAGGSTDTQYF. Here the CDR3 DNA reads TGTGCCAGCAGCTACATACTAGCGGGGGGCAGTACAGATACGCAGTATTTT.

J is TRBJ2-1 and V is TRBV5-1, with 16 nucleotides matching TRBD2. The CDR3 runs 17 residues. The germline CDR1 and CDR2 sequences are SGHRS and YFSETQ. J was trimmed by 5 bases and V by 4 bases; bases with no gene match: 6. The DNA for the CDR3 is TGCGCCAGCAGCACCGGGACTAGCGGGGGGGAGGACAATGAGCAGTTCTTC. Translating gives CASSTGTSGGEDNEQFF.

This clonotype was counted a few times. The V gene is TRBV12-3 or TRBV12-4, the J gene TRBJ1-1; the D is unclear. The CDR3 extends over 13 amino acids. Trimming stripped 6 bases from V and 4 bases from J, with 12 bases between. CDR3 sequence (DNA): TGTGCCAGCAGCTTGGCCTCGGGCACTGAAGCTTTCTTT. It yields the protein CASSLASGTEAFF.

A few counts support this clonotype. This chain joins TRBV28 and TRBJ2-4; TRBD2 matches 14 bases. Per germline, CDR1 MDHEN and CDR2 SYDVKM. V shed 6 bases, J shed 2 bases, and the junction held 9 bases outside the gene matches. The CDR3 is 18 residues long. In DNA form, the CDR3 reads TGTGCCAGCAGCGCGGGACTAGCGGGAGAGGTTTCCAAAAACATTCAGTACTTC. Encoded protein: CASSAGLAGEVSKNIQYF.